These 7 T cell receptor beta chains originate from one sample sequenced in a study of CD8 T cells in ankylosing spondylitis. Using its own MiXCR run on the 5' RACE reads, TCRdb lists one record per CDR3 protein. This table has roughly 130,000 distinct CDR3 sequences, 7% to 10% appearing once. The sequenced material came from synovial fluid, either unsorted or a sorted T cell fraction (not recorded which). Source of these receptors: a male donor with ankylosing spondylitis.

This clonotype was found many times. This chain uses TRBV20-1 with TRBJ2-3; D uncertain. Trimming removed 4 bases at V and 6 bases at J, with 11 bases between. Germline V gives CDR1 DFQATT, CDR2 SNEGSKA (reference sequence). The CDR3 is 12 amino acids. CDR3 in amino acids: CSATSLVDTQYF. The CDR3 coding sequence is TGCAGTGCTACCTCTCTCGTGGATACGCAGTATTTT.

There are many counts of this clonotype. The CDR3 DNA reads TGCAGTGCTAGAGCCTGGGGTAGTACGGGGACCGGGGAGCTGTTTTTT. This sequence encodes CSARAWGSTGTGELFF. The rearrangement joins TRBV20-1 to TRBJ2-2; weak D call: TRBD2 (5 bases). This CDR3 region has 16 residues. Germline CDR1 reads DFQATT; CDR2 reads SNEGSKA (reference sequence). V lost 1 base to trimming and J lost 5 bases, with 17 bases between them.

This clonotype was found many times. This sequence joins TRBV5-1 and TRBJ2-7, with D uncertain. Per germline, CDR1 SGHRS and CDR2 YFSETQ. Between the trimmed V and J ends, which lost 1 base and 0 bases, there was a span of 14 bases. The CDR3 has 16 residues. CDR3 protein: CASSLLGRASSYEQYF. The CDR3 nucleotides read TGCGCCAGCAGCTTGCTAGGCCGTGCCAGCTCCTACGAGCAGTACTTC. Based on the CDR3 plus reference TRBV5-1 and TRBJ2-7, the full variable domain is KAGVTQTPRYLIKTRGQQVTLSCSPISGHRSVSWYQQTPGQGLQFLFEYFSETQRNKGNFPGRFSGRQFSNSRSEMNVSTLELGDSALYLCASSLLGRASSYEQYFGPGTRLTVT.

This clonotype was observed a few times. This rearrangement joins TRBV6-2 or TRBV6-3 to TRBJ2-1, with TRBD2 matching over 10 bases. V lost 6 bases and J lost 15; bases outside the gene matches: 8. The CDR3 extends over 12 amino acids. Germline CDR1 MNHEY, CDR2 SVGEGT. For the CDR3, the DNA is TGTGCCAGCAGCCGGCTAGCGGGAGAGTGGTTCTTC. Translation: CASSRLAGEWFF.

The table lists this clonotype with many counts. V gene TRBV7-9 combines with J gene TRBJ2-3; D call uncertain. The CDR3 covers 14 residues. Germline V gives CDR1 SEHNR, CDR2 FQNEAQ (reference sequence). The germline V and J ends were trimmed by 2 bases and 5 bases, with 11 bases remaining between them. The CDR3 loop reads CASSLNPREDTQYF. CDR3 DNA: TGTGCCAGCAGCTTAAATCCTCGCGAAGATACGCAGTATTTT.

This clonotype has only one observation. The rearrangement uses TRBV2 and TRBJ2-3; 13 bases fit TRBD2. V dropped 8 bases and J dropped 14; count of bases not matched to a gene: 10. Germline CDR1 SNHLY, CDR2 FYNNEI. The CDR3 is 13 amino acids. CDR3: CASGRTSGGLTYF. The CDR3 DNA is TGTGCCAGCGGACGGACTAGCGGGGGTCTTACGTATTTT.

This clonotype was counted between two and nine times. This CDR3 reads CASSFNRGGETQYF. The CDR3 coding sequence is TGTGCCAGCAGCTTCAACCGGGGTGGGGAGACCCAGTACTTC. The genes are TRBV7-2 and TRBJ2-5; D is perhaps TRBD2 (5 bases). CDR3 length: 14 amino acids. The germline V gene encodes CDR1 SGHTA and CDR2 FQGNSA. The V end was cut by 3 bases, the J end by 5 bases, with 13 bases between.